The 18 T cell receptor beta chains below were found in one sample sequenced in a study of radiotherapy plus CTLA-4 blockade in lung cancer. Produced via immunoSEQ multiplex PCR; TCRdb's table is partial and in-frame only. Among some 78,000 clones listed, approximately 83% were seen once. The source material was peripheral blood, sampled from a patient treated with radiotherapy plus ipilimumab. The receptors were sampled from a human donor with non-small cell lung cancer who had a partial response to radiotherapy plus ipilimumab.

This clone was recorded once. The CDR3 spells CASTEVGGSPDTQYF. The CDR3 coding sequence is TGTGCCAGCACCGAAGTCGGGGGGAGCCCAGATACGCAGTATTTT. V usage is TRBV28 and J usage is TRBJ2-3; 7 nucleotides line up with TRBD2. The V and J ends lost 7 bases and 4 bases, in that order; junction bases with no gene match: 11. The CDR3 loop spans 15 amino acids. Germline CDR1 is MDHEN and CDR2 is SYDVKM. The full variable domain, in which reference TRBV28 and TRBJ2-3 provide the parts outside the CDR3, is DVKVTQSSRYLVKRTGEKVFLECVQDMDHENMFWYRQDPGLGLRLIYFSYDVKMKEKGDIPEGYSVSREKKERFSLILESASTNQTSMYLCASTEVGGSPDTQYFGPGTRLTVL.

This chain joins TRBV12-2 and TRBJ2-1; the table's D call, TRBD2, was not checked against the DNA. TRBV12-2 is a pseudogene. There are 16 residues in the CDR3. DNA of the CDR3: TGTGCAAGTCGCCTCCCTAGCGGGAGGGCGAACAATGAGCAGTTCTTC. Its protein is CASRLPSGRANNEQFF.

CDR3 sequence: CASSLASGGAYGYTF. The CDR3 DNA sequence: TGCGCCAGCAGCCTTGCATCCGGGGGGGCCTATGGCTACACCTTC. The chain links TRBV5-1 to TRBJ1-2; D perhaps matches TRBD1 (6 bases). Trimming removed 4 bases at V and 4 bases at J, with 17 bases between. Germline V lookup: CDR1 SGHRS, CDR2 YFSETQ. The CDR3 loop spans 15 amino acids.

V usage is TRBV25-1 and J usage is TRBJ1-2; no firm D call. This CDR3 region has 12 residues. Germline CDR1 is MGHDK and CDR2 is SYGVNS. With 3 bases removed from V and 8 bases from J, the gap between germline ends came to 10 bases. The CDR3: CASSESLLGYTF. CDR3 DNA: TGTGCCAGCAGTGAGAGTCTACTGGGCTACACCTTC.

The DNA for the CDR3 is TGTGCCAGCAATATAGGGACTAGCGGGAGGGCCGGGCAGTTCTTC. Amino acids: CASNIGTSGRAGQFF. J is TRBJ2-1 and V is TRBV6-1; TRBD2 matches at 16 bases. Germline loops: CDR1 MNHNS, CDR2 SASEGT. The CDR3 is made up of 15 amino acids. V was clipped by 7 bases and J by 12 bases; unmatched bases: 9.

In DNA, the CDR3 is TGCGCCAGCAGCTTTCCCGGGACAGCTTCCTACGAGCAGTACTTC. Translation gives CASSFPGTASYEQYF. V usage is TRBV5-1 and J usage is TRBJ2-7; TRBD1 aligns across 7 bases. This CDR3 is 15 amino acids long. Germline values: CDR1 SGHRS, CDR2 YFSETQ. The ends lost 2 bases at V and 1 base at J; junction bases unmatched: 6. Full variable domain (missing parts from reference TRBV5-1 and TRBJ2-7): KAGVTQTPRYLIKTRGQQVTLSCSPISGHRSVSWYQQTPGQGLQFLFEYFSETQRNKGNFPGRFSGRQFSNSRSEMNVSTLELGDSALYLCASSFPGTASYEQYFGPGTRLTVT.

V and J are TRBV7-9 and TRBJ2-7, with a tentative D call TRBD1 (5 bases). V lost 6 bases and J lost 3, with 12 bases in between. Germline V gives CDR1 SEHNR, CDR2 FQNEAQ (reference sequence). This CDR3 spans 13 amino acids. CDR3 coding DNA: TGTGCCAGCAGGCCGCGTGACAGCTACGAGCAGTACGTC. This translates into CASRPRDSYEQYV.

This clone was counted a few times. The chain employs TRBV11-2 and TRBJ2-5; TRBD2 matches at 12 bases. The trim removed 5 bases at V and 2 bases at J, leaving 9 bases unmatched. CDR3 size: 17 residues. Germline V gene lookup returns CDR1 SGHAT and CDR2 FQNNGV. CDR3 nucleotide sequence: TGTGCCAGCAGCAATCCTCTAGCGGGAGGGTCTCAAGAGACCCAGTACTTC. Residues: CASSNPLAGGSQETQYF.

The CDR3 DNA follows: TGTGCCAGCAAACGGGACACCGGCTCTGGAAACACCATATATTTT. This codes for CASKRDTGSGNTIYF. The V call is TRBV6-5, the J call TRBJ1-3; TRBD1 is a possible D gene (6 bases). V shed 7 bases and J shed 0 bases, with 13 bases lying between them. The CDR3 is made up of 15 amino acids. CDR1 and CDR2 from the germline V gene are MNHEY and SVGAGI.

This clone was observed a handful of times. This chain connects TRBV13 to TRBJ1-3; 7 nucleotides line up with TRBD1. Germline CDR1 reads PRHDT; CDR2 reads FYEKMQ (reference sequence). The junction had 9 bases not matched to a gene; V was cut back by 4 bases and J by 0 bases. This CDR3 has 17 residues. In DNA, the CDR3 is TGTGCCAGCAGCTCCCTAGGGGGCCTTCTCTCTGGAAACACCATATATTTT. Its translation is CASSSLGGLLSGNTIYF.

This clone has just one count. The chain carries TRBV13 and TRBJ1-2; maybe TRBD1 (6 bases). Germline V lookup: CDR1 PRHDT, CDR2 FYEKMQ (reference sequence). The length of the CDR3 is 14 residues. Trimming removed 4 bases from V and 3 bases from J, with 12 bases in between. The CDR3 bases are TGTGCCAGCAGCTGGGGGCAGGGATACTATGGCTACACCTTC. As protein: CASSWGQGYYGYTF.

The rearrangement uses TRBV5-6 and TRBJ2-1; 9 nucleotides align to TRBD2. The V gene's germline CDR1 is SGHDT and CDR2 YYEEEE. Losses at the gene ends were 0 bases for V and 9 bases for J; bases not matched to a gene: 1. The CDR3 runs to 13 residues. This CDR3 reads CASSLGAGGEQFF. CDR3 nucleotide sequence: TGTGCCAGCAGCTTGGGAGCGGGAGGTGAGCAGTTCTTC.

This clone appeared a few times. The genes are TRBV6-4 and TRBJ1-2, with 7 bases identical to TRBD1. The germline CDR1 and CDR2 sequences are MRHNA and SNTAGT. There are 13 residues in the CDR3. Trimming removed 6 bases from V and 4 bases from J; junction bases left unmatched: 5. CDR3 sequence: CASRAGTVYGYTF. The CDR3 DNA follows: TGTGCCAGCAGAGCCGGGACAGTCTATGGCTACACCTTC.

The chain is built from TRBV5-6 and TRBJ2-5; D possibly corresponds to TRBD1 (5 bases). This CDR3 is built from 12 residues. Trimming pared 1 base from V and 5 bases from J, leaving 6 bases between. The germline V gene has CDR1 SGHDT and CDR2 YYEEEE. The CDR3 DNA follows: TGTGCCAGCAGCTTGAACAGGGAGACCCAGTACTTC. Residues: CASSLNRETQYF.

This sequence joins TRBV4-1 and TRBJ1-2, with 7 positions matching TRBD1. The V and J ends lost 2 bases and 8 bases, in that order; junction bases with no gene match: 8. Germline assignment: CDR1 MGHRA and CDR2 YSYEKL. CDR3 length: 14 residues. CDR3 amino acids: CASSQPEGAGGYTF. The DNA for the CDR3 is TGCGCCAGCAGCCAACCAGAGGGGGCAGGAGGCTACACCTTC.

The genes are TRBV6-1 and TRBJ2-5, with a possible D match to TRBD1 (5 bases). V was cut by 7 bases and J by 5 bases, with 17 bases left in between. The CDR3 contains 14 residues. Germline CDR1 MNHNS, CDR2 SASEGT. In DNA form, the CDR3 reads TGTGCCAGCACTCAAGGACGCCAGGGTGAGACCCAGTACTTC. The encoded protein is CASTQGRQGETQYF.

The rearrangement joins TRBV10-3 to TRBJ2-2; no reliable D call. The CDR3 loop spans 12 amino acids. Deletions cut 6 bases from V and 4 bases from J, with 6 bases between. In germline, CDR1 is ENHRY, CDR2 SYGVKD. CDR3: CAIRRSTGELFF. The CDR3 DNA reads TGTGCCATCAGGCGAAGCACCGGGGAGCTGTTTTTT.

The chain is built from TRBV6-5 and TRBJ2-2; no firm D call. Germline CDR1 reads MNHEY; CDR2 reads SVGAGI. V dropped 6 bases and J dropped 4 bases, with 9 bases sitting between them. CDR3 length: 13 residues. CDR3 in DNA: TGTGCCAGCAGCCCCGACTTCACCGGGGAGCTGTTTTTT. Encoded protein: CASSPDFTGELFF.